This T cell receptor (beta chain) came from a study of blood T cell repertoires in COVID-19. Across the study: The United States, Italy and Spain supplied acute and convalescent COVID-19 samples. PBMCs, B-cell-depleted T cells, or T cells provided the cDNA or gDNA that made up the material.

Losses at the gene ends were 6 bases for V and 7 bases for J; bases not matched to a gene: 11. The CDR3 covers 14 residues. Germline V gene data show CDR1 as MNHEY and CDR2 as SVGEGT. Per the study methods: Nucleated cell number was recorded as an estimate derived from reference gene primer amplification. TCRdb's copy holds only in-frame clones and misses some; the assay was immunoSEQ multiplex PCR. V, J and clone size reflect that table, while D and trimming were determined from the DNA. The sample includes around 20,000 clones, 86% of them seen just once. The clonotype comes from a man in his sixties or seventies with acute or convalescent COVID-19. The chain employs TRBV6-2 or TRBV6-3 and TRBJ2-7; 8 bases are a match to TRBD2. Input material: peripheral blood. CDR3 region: CASSVAGGAREQYF. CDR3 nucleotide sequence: TGTGCCAGCAGCGTAGCCGGGGGGGCGAGAGAGCAGTACTTC.